This TCR beta chain was identified in a study of T cell clonotyping in hematopoietic cell transplantation (dated by TCRdb to the early 2020s). Some background on the complete study: Recipient samples taken before transplant were obtained following cytoreduction. A total of under 150 blood samples were collected in the study from roughly 32 consecutive transplant recipients and their related donors. Patients were recruited between late 2015 and 2017 and followed until late 2020 or death.

What the study reported, not specific to this receptor: Just a small fraction of recipient repertoires overlapped with donor repertoires, and more than 95% appeared de novo at the given depth. After transplant, TCR diversity in recipients dropped, and pathologically expanded clonotypes increased progressively from day 30 to day 180. Inverse Simpson Index values from donors and from recipients before transplant predicted broader TCR repertoire diversity after transplant. The sample size was limited and the cells went unsorted, which meant the CD4 and CD8 repertoire contributions could not be told apart.

The germline V end is reduced by 3 bases and the J end by 3 bases; junction bases left unmatched: 7. CDR3 length: 16 amino acids, cysteine to phenylalanine. The DNA shown is the 48-base CDR3, in frame from base 1. CDR1 SGHAT and CDR2 FQDESV are derived from the germline V gene (reference sequence). The immunoSEQ assay, a bias-controlled multiplex PCR using V- and J-specific primers, was used to amplify TCR beta CDR3 regions from genomic DNA. A second PCR step added a proprietary barcode and Illumina adapter sequences to the CDR3 amplicons. An Illumina MiSeq instrument was used to sequence the CDR3 libraries. Under the source paper's analysis protocol: Export and quality control were performed with immunoSEQ Analyzer 3.0, and downstream analyses were performed with R Bioconductor and Immunarch. Only productive rearrangements within the normalized downsampled data set were used in the calculation of repertoire metrics. Pathologically expanded clonotypes were defined as those larger than 5 templates in the normalized cohort. The Inverse Simpson Index served as the measure of repertoire diversity. The non-normalized data set was used for CMV-specificity analyses so that all clonotypes could be captured. TCRdb limited this immuneACCESS table to in-frame rearrangements with V and J called. A share of clones is missing; checked studies link under half to unresolved V genes, and the rest is unexplained. V, J and clone size are those of that table, while D and trimming were read from the DNA. This sample gives tens of thousands of clones in total; less than 96% of them show up just once. Of the sample, 1.5% to 2% falls within the top ten clones.

Reading the label with the study, this specimen's time point is: recipient sample about 28 days before transplant, after cytoreduction. Recipient blood was collected about 28 days before transplant and at days 30, 100 and 180 after transplant. Using Nuclei Lysis Solution, genomic DNA was extracted from unfractionated peripheral blood mononuclear cells that were either fresh or cryopreserved. Of note for this clone: Its cognate antigen has yet to be identified. Per-base qualities were not stored, and no clone one base away is much larger.

The material was peripheral blood mononuclear cells, obtained before stem cell transplant. The receptor was isolated from a woman aged 45-65 years with acute myeloid leukemia. Some clones in this sample may be carry-over from other donors' samples. The chain uses TRBV11-1 and TRBJ2-3; 9 bases in the junction line up with TRBD1. The CDR3 region: CASSFFWDRETDTQYF. At the DNA level, the sequence is TGTGCCAGCAGCTTCTTTTGGGACAGGGAAACAGATACGCAGTATTTT.